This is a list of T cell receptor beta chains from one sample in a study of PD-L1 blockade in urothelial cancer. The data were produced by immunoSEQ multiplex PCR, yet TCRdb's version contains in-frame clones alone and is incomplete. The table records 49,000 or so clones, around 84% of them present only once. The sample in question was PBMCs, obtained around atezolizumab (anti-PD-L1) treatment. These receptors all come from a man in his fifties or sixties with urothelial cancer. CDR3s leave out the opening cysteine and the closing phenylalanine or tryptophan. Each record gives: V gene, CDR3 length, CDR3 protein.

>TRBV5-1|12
ASSTPTGETEAF
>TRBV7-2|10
ASSTSSHEQY
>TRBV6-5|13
ASKDGVASTYEQY
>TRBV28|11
ASSRGQGREQF
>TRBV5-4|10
ASSGTGATQY
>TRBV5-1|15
ASSLGDRTGGTGELF
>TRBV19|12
ASSKRQGNEKLF
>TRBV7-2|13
ASTRGSGPSETQY
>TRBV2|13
ASTGTSRAKNIQY
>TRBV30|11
AWSTGLQETQY
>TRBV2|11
ASRDRTQETQY
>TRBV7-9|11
ASSLASIYEQY
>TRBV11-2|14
ASSLDRLAAYNEQF
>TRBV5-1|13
ASSLLPGGAHEQF
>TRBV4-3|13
ASSQVMSSGNTIY
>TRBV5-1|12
ASSVSRGTETQY
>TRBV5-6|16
ASSQPLPGQGEVSGYT
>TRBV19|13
ASSIEGDSNEKLF
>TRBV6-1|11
ASRGQTNYGYT
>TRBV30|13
AWSVGAGGNQPQH
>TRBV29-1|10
SVRTGGYEQY
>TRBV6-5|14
ASSFTQGGTQETQY
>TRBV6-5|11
ASSYSAARGYT
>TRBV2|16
ASSVRLAGGPNTGELF
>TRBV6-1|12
ASSEFGGQGEQY
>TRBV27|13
ASRTSGGAINIQY
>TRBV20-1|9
SASRTGELF
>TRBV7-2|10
ASSFLANEQF
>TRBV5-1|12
ASSLALSGETQY
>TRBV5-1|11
ASSPTGGEGYT
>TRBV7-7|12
ASSQRQGEYEQY
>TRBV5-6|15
ASSLLGRDRGNTEAF